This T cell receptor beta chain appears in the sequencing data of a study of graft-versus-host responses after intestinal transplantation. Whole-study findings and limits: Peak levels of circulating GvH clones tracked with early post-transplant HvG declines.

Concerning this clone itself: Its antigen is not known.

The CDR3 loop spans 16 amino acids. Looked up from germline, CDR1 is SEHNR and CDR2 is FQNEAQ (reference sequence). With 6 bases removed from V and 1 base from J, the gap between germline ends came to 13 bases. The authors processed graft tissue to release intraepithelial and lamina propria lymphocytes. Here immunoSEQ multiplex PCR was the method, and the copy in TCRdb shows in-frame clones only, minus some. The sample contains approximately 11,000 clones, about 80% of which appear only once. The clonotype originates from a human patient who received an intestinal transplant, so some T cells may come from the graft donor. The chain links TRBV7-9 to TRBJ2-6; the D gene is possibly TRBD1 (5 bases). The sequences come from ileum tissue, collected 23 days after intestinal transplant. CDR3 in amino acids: CASSLTGWSGANVLTF. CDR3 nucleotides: TGTGCCAGCAGTCTAACAGGTTGGTCTGGGGCCAACGTCCTGACTTTC.